This T cell receptor beta chain appears in the sequencing data of a study of cytomegalovirus exposure and HLA in healthy donors. Points from the study as a whole: Rarity characterized most TCR sequences, yet some public TCRs appeared in many donors. Altogether, about 160 TCR beta chains were recorded as cytomegalovirus-associated. Donors were assumed by presence/absence analyses to have roughly uniform sequencing depth.

PCR was performed using 60 Vbeta and 13 Jbeta primers. This table comes from immunoSEQ multiplex PCR, and its TCRdb copy is limited to in-frame clones, with some not included. The sample gives roughly 140,000 clones, almost 80% of which show up once; about 0.66% is in the top ten. The CDR3 runs 13 residues. Germline V CDR1 and CDR2: SQVTM, ANQGSEA. Of note for this clone: Its target is not known.

The gene calls are TRBV29-1 and TRBJ2-7, with 7 positions matching TRBD1. The sequencing input was PBMCs. The clonotype originates from a male donor in good health and CMV-seronegative. CDR3 protein: CRPSGTAIYEQYF. The DNA of the CDR3 is TGCAGACCGTCCGGGACAGCCATCTACGAGCAGTACTTC.